This TCR beta chain is from a study of shared clonotypes between healthy human individuals. Study-wide background: CD4 naive cells filled three plates per donor, CD4 memory three, CD8 naive two and CD8 memory one. Study-wide findings and caveats: Compared with memory subsets, naive subsets generally had larger estimated richness.

Clones were read by immunoSEQ multiplex PCR, and TCRdb kept only the in-frame ones, dropping some. The sample yields about 2.5 million clones, under 95% seen once. A remark on this clone: Its specificity is unknown.

The germline gives CDR1 MNHNY, CDR2 SVGAGI (reference sequence). The CDR3 has 15 amino acids. V lost 1 base and J lost 4, with 13 bases in between. The receptor comes from a man younger than 30 in good health. Some clones in this sample may be carry-over from other donors' samples. The sequencing sample was made of naive CD4+ T cells from PBMCs. The subset denotes: CD45RA+ positively selected. The J gene is TRBJ1-1, the V gene TRBV6-6; the D gene is possibly TRBD1 (5 bases). DNA for the CDR3: TGTGCCAGCAGTTACTTACCCGTGGGGGGCACTGAAGCTTTCTTT. Translating gives CASSYLPVGGTEAFF.